This T cell receptor (beta chain) was captured by sequencing in a study of cytomegalovirus exposure and HLA in healthy donors. 13 Jbeta primers and 60 Vbeta primers were used for the PCR. The assay was immunoSEQ multiplex PCR, and TCRdb's table has in-frame clones only and misses some. The sample has some 55,000 clones. This CDR3 has 14 residues. Per germline, CDR1 SGHTA and CDR2 FQGNSA. With V trimmed by 9 bases and J by 6 bases, 6 bases remained unmatched. Material for sequencing was PBMCs. This chain connects TRBV7-2 to TRBJ2-7; 15 nucleotides match TRBD2. This TCR was recovered from a woman in her thirties or forties in good health and CMV-seronegative. CDR3 residues: CASRGTSGGSEQYF. DNA of the CDR3: TGTGCCAGTAGAGGGACTAGCGGGGGGAGCGAGCAGTACTTC.